This T cell receptor (beta chain) originates from a study of T cell responses to AZD1222 COVID-19 vaccine. The study's findings and limits: Donors were largely white British and mainly female; clonal diversity was possibly underestimated.

Clones were read by immunoSEQ multiplex PCR, and TCRdb kept only the in-frame ones, dropping some. The sample has some 150,000 clones; approximately 94% are singletons. The germline V gene encodes CDR1 LGHDT and CDR2 YNNKEL (reference sequence). Trimming took off 0 bases at V and 0 bases at J, with 13 bases between the two ends. This CDR3 region has 17 residues. As concerns this clone: Its target is unknown.

The material sequenced was peripheral blood, taken on day 0 of AZD1222 vaccination. The genes are TRBV3-1 (or the pseudogene TRBV3-2) and TRBJ2-3; D call uncertain. This TCR derives from an adult in good health. In nucleotides, the CDR3 is TGTGCCAGCAGCCAAGATCTTTCGACTGCAAGCACAGATACGCAGTATTTT. As protein: CASSQDLSTASTDTQYF.